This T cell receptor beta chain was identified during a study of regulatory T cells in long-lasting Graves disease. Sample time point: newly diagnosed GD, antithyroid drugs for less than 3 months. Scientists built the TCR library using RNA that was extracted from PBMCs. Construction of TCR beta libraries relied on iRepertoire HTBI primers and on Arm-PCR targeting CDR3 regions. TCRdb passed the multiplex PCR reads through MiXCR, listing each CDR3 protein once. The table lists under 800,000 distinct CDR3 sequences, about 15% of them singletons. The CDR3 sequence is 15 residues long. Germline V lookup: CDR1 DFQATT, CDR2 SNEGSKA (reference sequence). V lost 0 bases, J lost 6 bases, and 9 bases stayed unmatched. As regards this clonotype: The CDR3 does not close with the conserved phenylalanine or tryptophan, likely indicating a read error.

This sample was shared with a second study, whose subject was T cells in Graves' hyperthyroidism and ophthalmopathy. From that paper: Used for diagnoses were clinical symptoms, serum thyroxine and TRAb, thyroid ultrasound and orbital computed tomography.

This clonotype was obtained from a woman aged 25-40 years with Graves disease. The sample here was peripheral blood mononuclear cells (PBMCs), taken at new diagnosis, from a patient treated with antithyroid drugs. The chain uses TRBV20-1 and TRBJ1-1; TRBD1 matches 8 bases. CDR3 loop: CSAREPGTGHSEAFL. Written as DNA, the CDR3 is TGCAGTGCTAGAGAACCCGGGACAGGTCATTCTGAAGCTTTCCTT.